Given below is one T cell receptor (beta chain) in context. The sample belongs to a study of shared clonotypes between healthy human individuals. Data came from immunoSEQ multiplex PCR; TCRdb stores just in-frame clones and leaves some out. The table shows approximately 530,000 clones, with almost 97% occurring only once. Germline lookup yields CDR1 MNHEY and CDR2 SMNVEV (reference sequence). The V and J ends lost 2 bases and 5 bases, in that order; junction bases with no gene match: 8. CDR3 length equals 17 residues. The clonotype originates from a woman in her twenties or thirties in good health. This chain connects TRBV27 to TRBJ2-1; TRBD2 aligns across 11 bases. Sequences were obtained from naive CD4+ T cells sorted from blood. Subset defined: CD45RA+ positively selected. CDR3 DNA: TGTGCCAGCAGTTTAAGTAGCGGGAGGGGAGCCCACAATGAGCAGTTCTTC. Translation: CASSLSSGRGAHNEQFF.